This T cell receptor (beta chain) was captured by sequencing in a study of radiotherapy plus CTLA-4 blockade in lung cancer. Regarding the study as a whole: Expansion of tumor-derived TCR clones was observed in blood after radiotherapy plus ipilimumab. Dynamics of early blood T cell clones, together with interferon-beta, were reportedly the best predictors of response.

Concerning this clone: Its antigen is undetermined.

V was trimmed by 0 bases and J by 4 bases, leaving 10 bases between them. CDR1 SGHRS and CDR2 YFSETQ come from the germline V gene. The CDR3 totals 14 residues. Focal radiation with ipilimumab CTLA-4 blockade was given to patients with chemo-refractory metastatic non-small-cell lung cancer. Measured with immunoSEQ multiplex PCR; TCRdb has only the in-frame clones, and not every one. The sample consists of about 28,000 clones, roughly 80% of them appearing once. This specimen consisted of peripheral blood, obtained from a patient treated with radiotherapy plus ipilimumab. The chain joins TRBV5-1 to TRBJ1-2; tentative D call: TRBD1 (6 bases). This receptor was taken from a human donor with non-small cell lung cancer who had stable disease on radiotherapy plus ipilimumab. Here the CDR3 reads CASSLAGDGYGYTF. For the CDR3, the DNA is TGCGCCAGCAGCTTGGCAGGGGACGGCTATGGCTACACCTTC.